Following are 7 T cell receptor beta chains from one sample sequenced in a study of post-analysis software for immune sequencing data. Regarding the study as a whole: Five or six TRBV segments appeared more often in patients than in controls, and TRBV5-6, TRBV5-1 and TRBV20-1 were among these.

The antigens of these receptors remain unknown. Unique-molecular-identifier-tagged TCR beta cDNA libraries were used. A single record per CDR3 protein comes from TCRdb applying MiXCR to the PCR reads. In the table there are roughly 800,000 distinct CDR3 sequences, roughly half of which are singletons. The sample comprised blood. The source is a girl aged 10 to 17 with multiple sclerosis.

This sequence joins TRBV29-1 and TRBJ1-1, with a weak D call TRBD1 (5 bases). The germline V and J ends were trimmed by 4 bases and 8 bases, with 17 bases remaining between them. The CDR3 is made up of 13 amino acids. Germline-derived CDR1 and CDR2 are SQVTM and ANQGSEA. The CDR3 sequence: CSVVRVGGFEAFF. CDR3 DNA sequence: TGCAGCGTTGTCAGGGTAGGCGGATTCGAAGCTTTCTTT.

This clonotype appeared a few times. The V call is TRBV5-1, the J call TRBJ2-7; 10 bases fit TRBD1. The CDR3 runs 16 residues. V lost 3 bases and J lost 5; bases outside the gene matches: 11. The V gene's germline CDR1 is SGHRS and CDR2 YFSETQ. In DNA form, the CDR3 reads TGCGCCAGCAGCTATACCTGGGACAGGGGTCCCCACGAGCAGTACTTC. It specifies CASSYTWDRGPHEQYF. Full variable domain (outside the CDR3, taken from reference TRBV5-1 and TRBJ2-7): KAGVTQTPRYLIKTRGQQVTLSCSPISGHRSVSWYQQTPGQGLQFLFEYFSETQRNKGNFPGRFSGRQFSNSRSEMNVSTLELGDSALYLCASSYTWDRGPHEQYFGPGTRLTVT.

This clonotype was seen only a few times. V and J are TRBV29-1 and TRBJ2-1, with D perhaps matching TRBD2 (7 bases). In germline, CDR1 is SQVTM, CDR2 ANQGSEA. This CDR3 has 14 residues. CDR3 in amino acids: CASKGGGSYNEQFF. Here the CDR3 DNA reads TGCGCCTCCAAGGGGGGGGGGTCCTACAATGAGCAGTTCTTC.

This rearrangement joins TRBV7-6 to TRBJ1-5; D is ambiguous. Trimming removed 0 bases at V and 2 bases at J, with 14 bases between. This CDR3 contains 17 residues. Germline V gives CDR1 SGHVS, CDR2 FNYEAQ. The CDR3 here is CASSLAVAGKGNQPQHF. For the CDR3, the DNA is TGTGCCAGCAGCTTAGCTGTGGCAGGAAAGGGCAATCAGCCCCAGCATTTT.

The chain employs TRBV4-1 and TRBJ2-7; 10 nucleotides align to TRBD1. J lost 7 bases, V lost 4 bases, and 10 bases had no gene match. The CDR3 is 15 residues long. Per germline, CDR1 MGHRA and CDR2 YSYEKL. CDR3 region: CASSPSPGTGEEQYF. The CDR3 DNA sequence: TGCGCCAGCAGCCCGAGTCCCGGGACAGGGGAAGAGCAGTACTTC.

The V and J genes are TRBV20-1 and TRBJ1-2; 7 positions agree with TRBD1. With 4 bases clipped from V and 2 bases from J, the junction kept 10 bases outside the gene matches. The CDR3 runs 15 residues. CDR1 and CDR2 (germline): DFQATT, SNEGSKA (reference sequence). CDR3 amino acids: CSAIRDRDLNYGYTF. The DNA for the CDR3 is TGCAGTGCTATCCGGGACAGAGACTTAAACTATGGCTACACCTTC.

The chain recombines TRBV10-1 with TRBJ2-3; TRBD2 agrees at 9 bases. Per germline, CDR1 WNHNN and CDR2 SYGVQD (reference sequence). The CDR3 spans 18 residues. Unmatched junction bases numbered 10, after V lost 2 bases and J lost 1 base. CDR3 loop: CASSETAGSGRGTDTQYF. In DNA, the CDR3 is TGCGCCAGCAGTGAGACGGCCGGTAGCGGGAGAGGCACAGATACGCAGTATTTT.